The 2 T cell receptor beta chains given below trace back to one sample, sequenced in a study of blood T cell repertoires in COVID-19. Sequenced by immunoSEQ multiplex PCR; TCRdb stores in-frame clones only, minus some. The repertoire holds tens of thousands of clones, with just over 90% as singletons. The sample consisted of peripheral blood. The source is a man in his fifties or sixties with active COVID-19.

The chain recombines TRBV19 with TRBJ1-2; 8 bases line up with TRBD1. Per the germline V gene, CDR1 is LNHDA and CDR2 is SQIVND (reference sequence). J lost 3 bases, V lost 6 bases, and 9 bases had no gene match. The CDR3 runs 15 residues. The CDR3 here is CASRAEGGQDYGYTF. CDR3 bases: TGTGCCAGTAGGGCAGAAGGGGGACAGGACTATGGCTACACCTTC.

The rearrangement joins TRBV6-6 to TRBJ1-1; tentatively, D is TRBD1 (6 bases). Trimming shortened V by 6 bases and J by 3 bases, and 17 bases separated the two germline ends. The CDR3 loop spans 15 amino acids. Germline V lookup: CDR1 MNHNY, CDR2 SVGAGI (reference sequence). The CDR3 nucleotides are TGTGCCAGCAGCCATGCGGCAGGGGCGGACACTGAAGCTTTCTTT. Protein: CASSHAAGADTEAFF.